Presented here are 21 T cell receptor beta chains from one specimen sequenced in a study of regulatory T cells in long-lasting Graves disease. The time point is: newly diagnosed GD, antithyroid drugs for less than 3 months. RNA from PBMCs was the source of the TCR library. For TCR beta, libraries came from iRepertoire HTBI primers and Arm-PCR of CDR3 regions. TCRdb recomputed calls from the multiplex PCR reads with MiXCR, one row per CDR3 protein. Of about 370,000 distinct CDR3 sequences listed, roughly 15% were seen once; the top ten hold about 20%. Specimen: peripheral blood mononuclear cells (PBMCs), collected at new diagnosis, from a patient treated with antithyroid drugs. The receptors were gathered from a female donor with Graves disease.

This clonotype was observed at least ten times. The rearrangement joins TRBV28 to TRBJ2-2; no clear D. Germline V lookup: CDR1 MDHEN, CDR2 SYDVKM. Between the trimmed V and J ends, which lost 7 bases and 7 bases, there was a span of 13 bases. This CDR3 is 13 amino acids long. DNA for the CDR3: TGTGCCAGCAAAACGCGTACAGACGGGGAGCTGTTTTTT. Amino acids: CASKTRTDGELFF.

This clonotype was counted once. The genes are TRBV14 and TRBJ1-2; unclear D gene. The germline V and J ends were trimmed by 5 bases and 4 bases, with 26 bases remaining between them. The CDR3 covers 18 residues. CDR1 and CDR2 from the germline V gene are SGHDN and FVKESK. CDR3 protein: CASSYSPGSRLTGYGYTF. DNA of the CDR3: TGTGCCAGCAGCTACAGCCCTGGGTCGCGACTTACGGGCTATGGCTACACCTTC.

Ten or more counts support this clonotype. The chain combines TRBV4-1 with TRBJ2-1, with a tentative D call TRBD1 (6 bases). V gave up 1 base and J gave up 9 bases, with 10 bases separating them. Germline loops: CDR1 MGHRA, CDR2 YSYEKL. The CDR3 extends over 13 amino acids. CDR3 loop: CASSQAGESEQFF. Written as DNA, the CDR3 is TGCGCCAGCAGCCAAGCAGGGGAGAGTGAGCAGTTCTTC.

This clonotype was seen a few times. The chain uses TRBV6-2 or TRBV6-3 and TRBJ1-1, with D perhaps matching TRBD1 (5 bases). From germline, CDR1 is MNHEY and CDR2 SVGEGT. Between the trimmed V and J ends, which lost 6 bases and 3 bases, there was a span of 23 bases. This CDR3 has 17 amino acids. The CDR3 coding sequence is TGTGCCAGCAGCCCCCTCCGGGGCAGGACGGTGGACACTGAAGCTTTCTTT. Its translation: CASSPLRGRTVDTEAFF.

This clonotype was seen a few times. The chain combines TRBV6-2 or TRBV6-3 with TRBJ2-3; the match to TRBD1 covers 7 bases. J lost 6 bases, V lost 8 bases, and 8 bases had no gene match. Germline CDR1 is MNHEY and CDR2 is SVGEGT. The CDR3 length is 13 residues. This chain's CDR3 is CASHRGRIDTQYF. CDR3 nucleotide sequence: TGTGCCAGCCACAGGGGCCGTATTGATACGCAGTATTTT.

This clonotype was seen a handful of times. V gene TRBV13 combines with J gene TRBJ2-3, with 10 nucleotides matching TRBD2. This CDR3 spans 14 amino acids. V gave up 5 bases and J gave up 5 bases; unmatched junction bases: 4. The germline V gene has CDR1 PRHDT and CDR2 FYEKMQ (reference sequence). Written as DNA, the CDR3 is TGTGCCAGCAGCCTTAGCGGGGGGATAGATACGCAGTATTTT. Amino acids: CASSLSGGIDTQYF.

As to this clonotype: Being one base from a much bigger clone, this may be a read error. The genes are TRBV29-1 and TRBJ2-3, with TRBD2 as a possible D gene (6 bases). From germline, CDR1 is SQVTM and CDR2 ANQGSEA. Trimming took off 7 bases at V and 4 bases at J, with 6 bases between the two ends. The CDR3 covers 10 residues. The CDR3 spells CSGRADTQYF. The CDR3 coding sequence is TGCAGCGGGAGGGCAGATACGCAGTATTTT.

This clonotype was recorded many times. The chain recombines TRBV3-1 with TRBJ1-3, with TRBD1 identical over 7 bases. Germline CDR1 and CDR2: LGHDT and YNNKEL (reference sequence). This CDR3 is 16 amino acids long. Losses at the gene ends were 2 bases for V and 0 bases for J; bases not matched to a gene: 4. CDR3 sequence reads: CASSQQGQNSGNTIYF. CDR3 nucleotides: TGTGCCAGCAGCCAACAGGGACAGAACTCTGGAAACACCATATATTTT.

Ten or more counts support this clonotype. The V call is TRBV14, the J call TRBJ1-1; TRBD1 is a possible D gene (5 bases). This CDR3 spans 14 amino acids. Germline V gives CDR1 SGHDN, CDR2 FVKESK. V dropped 1 base and J dropped 10 bases, with 16 bases sitting between them. In DNA form, the CDR3 reads TGTGCCAGCAGCCAAGCACCCCTAGAAAGGGGAGCTTTCTTT. Amino acid sequence: CASSQAPLERGAFF.

This clonotype was picked up many times. This chain uses TRBV12-3 or TRBV12-4 with TRBJ1-1, with 9 bases matching TRBD1. V was pared by 5 bases and J by 3 bases, with 4 bases of the junction left unmatched. This CDR3 contains 14 residues. The CDR3 reads CASSRDRGYTEAFF. CDR3 nucleotide sequence: TGTGCCAGCAGTCGCGACAGGGGGTACACTGAAGCTTTCTTT.

This clonotype appeared many times. This chain joins TRBV6-1 and TRBJ1-5, with TRBD1 matching 9 bases. Germline-derived CDR1 and CDR2 are MNHNS and SASEGT. The ends lost 5 bases at V and 6 bases at J; junction bases unmatched: 8. CDR3 length equals 15 residues. CDR3: CASSTQGASAQPQHF. CDR3 nucleotide sequence: TGTGCCAGCAGTACACAGGGGGCGTCGGCTCAGCCCCAGCATTTT.

This clonotype was recorded a few times. The rearrangement uses TRBV29-1 and TRBJ1-2; the D is unclear. The V gene's germline CDR1 is SQVTM and CDR2 ANQGSEA. V was trimmed by 3 bases and J by 2 bases, leaving 4 bases between them. The CDR3 covers 11 residues. The CDR3 region has the DNA TGCAGCGTTGACCGGAACTATGGCTACACCTTC. Encoded protein: CSVDRNYGYTF.

This clonotype was counted only a few times. The genes are TRBV10-3 and TRBJ2-7; D could derive from TRBD1 or TRBD2 (6 bases each). The CDR3 extends over 16 amino acids. The V gene lost 10 bases and the J gene lost 3 bases, with 25 bases spanning the gap. Germline V lookup: CDR1 ENHRY, CDR2 SYGVKD. CDR3 DNA: TGTGCCACCTCACGAATGGTAGGGGGGAGTCACTACGAGCAGTACTTC. Translation: CATSRMVGGSHYEQYF.

This clonotype was picked up many times. The chain carries TRBV11-2 and TRBJ2-3; 7 nucleotides align to TRBD2. CDR3 size: 17 residues. CDR1 is SGHAT, CDR2 FQNNGV, per germline. V lost 4 bases and J lost 1; bases outside the gene matches: 11. The CDR3 nucleotides read TGTGCCAGCAGCTCGTCCATTGGTACTAGCGGCACAGATACGCAGTATTTT. Its translation is CASSSSIGTSGTDTQYF.

The V and J genes are TRBV6-1 and TRBJ1-5; 8 positions match TRBD1. The CDR3 contains 13 residues. Germline values: CDR1 MNHNS, CDR2 SASEGT. Germline trimming cut 6 bases from V and 7 bases from J; bases unmatched to any gene: 5. CDR3: CASSKDRDQPQHF. CDR3 bases: TGTGCCAGCAGCAAGGACAGGGACCAGCCCCAGCATTTT.

This clonotype was picked up a small number of times. The J gene is TRBJ2-7, the V gene TRBV11-2; no firm D call. The CDR3 runs 14 residues. V was shortened by 5 bases and J by 6 bases, with 17 bases between the two germline ends. Germline V gene sequence: CDR1 SGHAT, CDR2 FQNNGV. CDR3 residues: CASSPVDSGLEQYF. The CDR3 DNA sequence: TGTGCCAGCAGCCCTGTGGATTCAGGTCTCGAGCAGTACTTC.

This clonotype was seen ten or more times. The chain links TRBV20-1 to TRBJ2-5, with 9 bases that match TRBD2. Germline V gene data show CDR1 as DFQATT and CDR2 as SNEGSKA (reference sequence). V lost 0 bases and J lost 2; bases outside the gene matches: 4. The CDR3 spans 15 residues. CDR3: CSARDSAGGQETQYF. In DNA form, the CDR3 reads TGCAGTGCTAGAGATTCAGCGGGGGGTCAAGAGACCCAGTACTTC.

This clonotype has a handful of counts. V gene TRBV4-1 combines with J gene TRBJ2-3, with 9 bases matching TRBD1. The CDR3 length is 16 residues. The germline V gene has CDR1 MGHRA and CDR2 YSYEKL. V was pared by 2 bases and J by 2 bases, with 5 bases of the junction left unmatched. In nucleotides, the CDR3 is TGCGCCAGCAGCCAAACCGGGACAGGGACCACAGATACGCAGTATTTT. This encodes CASSQTGTGTTDTQYF.

This clonotype was seen repeatedly, ten times or more. CDR3 sequence: CASSTQYNTEAFF. The CDR3 coding sequence is TGTGCCAGCAGTACACAGTATAACACTGAAGCTTTCTTT. The gene calls are TRBV2 and TRBJ1-1; D unresolved. V gave up 5 bases and J gave up 2 bases, with 9 bases separating them. The CDR3 has 13 amino acids. Germline CDR1 reads SNHLY; CDR2 reads FYNNEI.

This clonotype was detected only once. Only one base separates this from a far larger clonotype, so it likely reflects a read error. The chain employs TRBV6-1 and TRBJ2-3; D is undetermined. This CDR3 spans 11 amino acids. Germline CDR1 MNHNS, CDR2 SASEGT. V lost 6 bases, J lost 2 bases, and 3 bases lay in between. Here the CDR3 DNA reads TGTGCCAGCAGGTTCACAGATACGCAGTATTTT. Protein product: CASRFTDTQYF.

The chain combines TRBV12-3 or TRBV12-4 with TRBJ2-2; D perhaps matches TRBD2 (5 bases). The CDR3 spans 13 residues. V shed 6 bases and J shed 5 bases, with 10 bases lying between them. This chain's CDR3 is CASRPRGTGELFF. The CDR3 bases are TGTGCCAGCAGACCCCGGGGAACCGGGGAGCTGTTTTTT.